This T cell receptor (beta chain) was recovered during a study of control samples from healthy donors and cancer patients. Assay used: immunoSEQ multiplex PCR; TCRdb lists only in-frame clones, some missing. The table shows about 140,000 clones, with 91% occurring only once. This CDR3 is 13 amino acids long. Looked up from germline, CDR1 is MDHEN and CDR2 is SYDVKM. V lost 5 bases to trimming and J lost 5 bases, with 12 bases between them. Sequenced sample: blood. The receptor was isolated from a man aged 25 to 40 in good health. The V gene is TRBV28, the J gene TRBJ2-5; D perhaps matches TRBD1 (5 bases). The CDR3, as DNA: TGTGCCAGCAGTCCCAGGGATTGGGAGACCCAGTACTTC. Residues: CASSPRDWETQYF.